This entry is about one T cell receptor beta chain. TCRdb's copy holds only in-frame clones and misses some; the assay was immunoSEQ multiplex PCR. Of 250,000 to 350,000 clones in the sample, roughly 90% were seen once. Germline CDR1 SGHVS, CDR2 FQNEAQ. Trimming shortened V by 6 bases and J by 0 bases, and 5 bases separated the two germline ends. The CDR3 is 13 residues long. The sample comes from a study of blood T cell repertoires in COVID-19. Study in general: Researchers got acute and convalescent COVID-19 samples from the United States, Italy and Spain.

The specimen was peripheral blood. This TCR derives from a woman aged 45-60 years with active or convalescent COVID-19. The rearrangement links TRBV7-8 to TRBJ2-2; TRBD2 might be the D (5 bases). The CDR3 DNA reads as TGTGCCAGCAGGGGAGCGAACACCGGGGAGCTGTTTTTT. This encodes CASRGANTGELFF.